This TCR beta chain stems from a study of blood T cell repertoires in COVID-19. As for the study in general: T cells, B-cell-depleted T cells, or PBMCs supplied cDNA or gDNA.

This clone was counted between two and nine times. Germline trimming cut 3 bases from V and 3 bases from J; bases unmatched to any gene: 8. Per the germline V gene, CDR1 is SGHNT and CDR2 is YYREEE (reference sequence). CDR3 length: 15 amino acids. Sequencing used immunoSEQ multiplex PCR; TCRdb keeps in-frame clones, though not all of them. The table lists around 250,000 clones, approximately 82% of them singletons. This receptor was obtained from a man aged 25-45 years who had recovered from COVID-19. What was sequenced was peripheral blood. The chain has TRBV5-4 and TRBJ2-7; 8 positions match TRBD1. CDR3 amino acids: CASSYAGTGLYEQYV. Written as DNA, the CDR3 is TGTGCCAGCAGCTACGCCGGGACAGGACTCTACGAGCAGTACGTC.